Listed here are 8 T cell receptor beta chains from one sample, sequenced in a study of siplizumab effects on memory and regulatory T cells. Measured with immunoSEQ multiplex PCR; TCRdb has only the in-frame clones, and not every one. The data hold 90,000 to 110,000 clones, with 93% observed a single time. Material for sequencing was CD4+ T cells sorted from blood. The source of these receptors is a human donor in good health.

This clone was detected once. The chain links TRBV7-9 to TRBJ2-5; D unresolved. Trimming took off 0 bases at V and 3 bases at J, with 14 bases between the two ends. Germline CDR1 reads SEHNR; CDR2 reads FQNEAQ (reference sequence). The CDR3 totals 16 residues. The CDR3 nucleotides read TGTGCCAGCAGCTTAGCGCTAACGGGTAGTGAAGAGACCCAGTACTTC. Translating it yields CASSLALTGSEETQYF.

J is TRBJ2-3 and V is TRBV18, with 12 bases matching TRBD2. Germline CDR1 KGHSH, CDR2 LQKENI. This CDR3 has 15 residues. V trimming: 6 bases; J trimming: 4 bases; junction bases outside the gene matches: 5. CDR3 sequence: CASSRTSGVSDTQYF. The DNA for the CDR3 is TGTGCCAGCTCGCGGACTAGCGGGGTCTCAGATACGCAGTATTTT.

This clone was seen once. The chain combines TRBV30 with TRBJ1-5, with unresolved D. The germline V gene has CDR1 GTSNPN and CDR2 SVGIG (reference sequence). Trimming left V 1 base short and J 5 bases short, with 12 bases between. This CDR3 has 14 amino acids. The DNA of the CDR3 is TGTGCCTGGAGTGGGTCTCCCGGTTATCAGCCCCAGCATTTT. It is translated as CAWSGSPGYQPQHF.

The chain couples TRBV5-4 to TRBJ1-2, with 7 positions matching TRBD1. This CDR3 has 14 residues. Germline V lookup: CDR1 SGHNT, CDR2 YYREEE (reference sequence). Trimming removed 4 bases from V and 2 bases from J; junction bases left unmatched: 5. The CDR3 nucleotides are TGTGCCAGCAGCCCTATGGGACAGAACTATGGCTACACCTTC. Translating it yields CASSPMGQNYGYTF.

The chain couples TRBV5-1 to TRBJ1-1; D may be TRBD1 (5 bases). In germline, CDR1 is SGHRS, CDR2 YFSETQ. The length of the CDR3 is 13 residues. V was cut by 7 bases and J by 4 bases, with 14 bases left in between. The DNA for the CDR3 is TGCGCCAGCGCCGGGGGACCACCCACTGAAGCTTTCTTT. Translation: CASAGGPPTEAFF.

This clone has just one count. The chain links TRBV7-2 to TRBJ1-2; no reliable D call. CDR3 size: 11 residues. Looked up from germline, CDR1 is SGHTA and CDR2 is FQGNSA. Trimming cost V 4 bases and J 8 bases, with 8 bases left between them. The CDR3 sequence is CASSSARGYTF. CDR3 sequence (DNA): TGTGCCAGCAGCTCAGCGAGAGGCTACACCTTC.

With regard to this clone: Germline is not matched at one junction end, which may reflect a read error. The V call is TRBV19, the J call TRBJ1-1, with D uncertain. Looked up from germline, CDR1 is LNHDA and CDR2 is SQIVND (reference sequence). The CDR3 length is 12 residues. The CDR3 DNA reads TGTGCTAGTACCCCCGGAGGAGGCTCGGCTTTCTTT. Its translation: CASTPGGGSAFF.

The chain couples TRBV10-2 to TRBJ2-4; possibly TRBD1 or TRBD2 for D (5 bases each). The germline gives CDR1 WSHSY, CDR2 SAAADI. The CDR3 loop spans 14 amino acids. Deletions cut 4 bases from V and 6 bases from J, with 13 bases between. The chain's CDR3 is CASSVPGPANIQYF. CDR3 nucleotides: TGCGCCAGCAGTGTGCCGGGGCCGGCAAACATTCAGTACTTC.